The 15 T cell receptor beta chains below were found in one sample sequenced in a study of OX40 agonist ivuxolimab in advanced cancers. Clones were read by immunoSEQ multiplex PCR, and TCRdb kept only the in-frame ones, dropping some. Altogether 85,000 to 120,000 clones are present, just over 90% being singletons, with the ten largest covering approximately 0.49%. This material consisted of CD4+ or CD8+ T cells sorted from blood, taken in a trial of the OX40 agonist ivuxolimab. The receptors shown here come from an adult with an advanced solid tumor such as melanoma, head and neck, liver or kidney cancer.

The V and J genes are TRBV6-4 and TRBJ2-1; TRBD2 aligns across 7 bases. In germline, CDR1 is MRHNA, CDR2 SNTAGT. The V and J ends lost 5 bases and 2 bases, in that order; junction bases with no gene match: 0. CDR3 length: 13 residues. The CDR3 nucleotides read TGTGCCAGCAGTAGCGGGGCCTACAATGAGCAGTTCTTC. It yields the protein CASSSGAYNEQFF.

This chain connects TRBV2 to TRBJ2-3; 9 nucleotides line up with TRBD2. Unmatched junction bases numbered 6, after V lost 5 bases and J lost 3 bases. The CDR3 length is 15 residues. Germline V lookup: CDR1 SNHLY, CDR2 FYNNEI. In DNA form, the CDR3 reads TGTGCCAGCAGTTATAGCGGGGGAGGGACAGATACGCAGTATTTT. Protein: CASSYSGGGTDTQYF.

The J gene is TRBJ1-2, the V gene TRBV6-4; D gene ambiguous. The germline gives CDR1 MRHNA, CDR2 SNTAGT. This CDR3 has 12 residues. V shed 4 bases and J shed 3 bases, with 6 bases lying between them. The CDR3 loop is CASSVRDYGYTF. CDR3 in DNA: TGTGCCAGCAGTGTAAGGGACTATGGCTACACCTTC.

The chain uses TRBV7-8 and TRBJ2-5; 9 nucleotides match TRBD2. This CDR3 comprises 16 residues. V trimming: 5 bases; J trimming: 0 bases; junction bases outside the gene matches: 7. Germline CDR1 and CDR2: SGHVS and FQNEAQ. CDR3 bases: TGTGCCAGCAGCCCCTCCAGCGGGGGGCACCAAGAGACCCAGTACTTC. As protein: CASSPSSGGHQETQYF.

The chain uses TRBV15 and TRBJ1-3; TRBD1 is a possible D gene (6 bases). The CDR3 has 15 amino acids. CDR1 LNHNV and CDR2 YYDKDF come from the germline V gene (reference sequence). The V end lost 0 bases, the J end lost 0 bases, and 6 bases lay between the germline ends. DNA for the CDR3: TGTGCCACCAGCAGAGACAGGGGCTCTGGAAACACCATATATTTT. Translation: CATSRDRGSGNTIYF.

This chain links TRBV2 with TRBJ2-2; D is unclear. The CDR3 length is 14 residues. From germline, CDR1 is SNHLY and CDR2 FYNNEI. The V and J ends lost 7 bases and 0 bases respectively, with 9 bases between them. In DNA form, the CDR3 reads TGTGCCAGCAAGAGACTTTCGAACACCGGGGAGCTGTTTTTT. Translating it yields CASKRLSNTGELFF.

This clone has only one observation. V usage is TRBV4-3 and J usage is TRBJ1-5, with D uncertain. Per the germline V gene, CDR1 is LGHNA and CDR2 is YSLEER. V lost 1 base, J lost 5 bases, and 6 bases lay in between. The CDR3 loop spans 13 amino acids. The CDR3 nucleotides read TGCGCCAGCAGCCAAGTTATTGATCAGCCCCAGCATTTT. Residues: CASSQVIDQPQHF.

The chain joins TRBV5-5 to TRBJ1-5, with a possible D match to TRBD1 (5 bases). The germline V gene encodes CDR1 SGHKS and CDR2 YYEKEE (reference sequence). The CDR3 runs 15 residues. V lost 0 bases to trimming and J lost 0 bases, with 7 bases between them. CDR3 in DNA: TGTGCCAGCAGCTTGGTAGGGGATAGCAATCAGCCCCAGCATTTT. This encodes CASSLVGDSNQPQHF.

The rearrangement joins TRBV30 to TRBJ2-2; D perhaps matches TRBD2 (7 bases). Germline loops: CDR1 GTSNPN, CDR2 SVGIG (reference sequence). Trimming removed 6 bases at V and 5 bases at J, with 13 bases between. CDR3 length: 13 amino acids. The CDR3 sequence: CACREGGTGELFF. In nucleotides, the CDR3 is TGTGCCTGCCGAGAGGGGGGGACCGGGGAGCTGTTTTTT.

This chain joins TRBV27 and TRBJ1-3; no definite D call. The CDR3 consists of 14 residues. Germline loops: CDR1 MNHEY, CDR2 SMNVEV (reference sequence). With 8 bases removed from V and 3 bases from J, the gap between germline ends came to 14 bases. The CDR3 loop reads CASWSPVGGNTIYF. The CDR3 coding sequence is TGTGCCAGCTGGTCCCCGGTGGGTGGAAACACCATATATTTT.

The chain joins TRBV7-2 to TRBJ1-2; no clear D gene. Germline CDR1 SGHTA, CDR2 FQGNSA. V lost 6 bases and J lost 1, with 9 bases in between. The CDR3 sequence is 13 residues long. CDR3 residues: CASRSPINYGYTF. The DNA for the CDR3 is TGTGCCAGCAGGAGCCCTATTAACTATGGCTACACCTTC.

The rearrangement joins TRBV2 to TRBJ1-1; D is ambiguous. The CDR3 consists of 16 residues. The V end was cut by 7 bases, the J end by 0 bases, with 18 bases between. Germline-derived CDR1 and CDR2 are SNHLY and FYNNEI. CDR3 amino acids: CASNLGPGPLNTEAFF. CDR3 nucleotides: TGTGCCAGCAATCTCGGGCCAGGTCCTTTGAACACTGAAGCTTTCTTT.

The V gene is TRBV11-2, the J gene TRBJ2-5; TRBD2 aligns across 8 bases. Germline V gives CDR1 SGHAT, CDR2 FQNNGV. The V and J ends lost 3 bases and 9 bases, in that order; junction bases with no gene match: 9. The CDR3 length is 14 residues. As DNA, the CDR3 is TGTGCCAGCAGCTTGGCGGGGGGCTACTCCTCCCAGTACTTC. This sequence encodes CASSLAGGYSSQYF.

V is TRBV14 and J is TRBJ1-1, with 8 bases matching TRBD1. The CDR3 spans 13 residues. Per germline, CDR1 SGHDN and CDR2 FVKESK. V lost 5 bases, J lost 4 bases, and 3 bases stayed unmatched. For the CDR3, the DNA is TGTGCCAGCAGCAGACAGGGGTCCACTGAAGCTTTCTTT. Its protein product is CASSRQGSTEAFF. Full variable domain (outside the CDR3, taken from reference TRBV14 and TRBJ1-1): EAGVTQFPSHSVIEKGQTVTLRCDPISGHDNLYWYRRVMGKEIKFLLHFVKESKQDESGMPNNRFLAERTGGTYSTLKVQPAELEDSGVYFCASSRQGSTEAFFGQGTRLTVV.

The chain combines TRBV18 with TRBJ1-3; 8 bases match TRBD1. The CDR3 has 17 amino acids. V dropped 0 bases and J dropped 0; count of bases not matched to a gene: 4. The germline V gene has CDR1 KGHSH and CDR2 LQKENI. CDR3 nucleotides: TGTGCCAGCTCACCACCGGGACAGGTCGTCTCTGGAAACACCATATATTTT. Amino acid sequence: CASSPPGQVVSGNTIYF.